This note documents a single T cell receptor (beta chain) sequence. Germline CDR1 reads SEHNR; CDR2 reads FQNEAQ (reference sequence). Trimming stripped 3 bases from V and 7 bases from J, with 16 bases between. CDR3 length equals 14 residues. This sample was included in a study of blood T cell repertoires in COVID-19. The method was immunoSEQ multiplex PCR; TCRdb's version includes in-frame clones alone and lacks a portion of them. The sample consists of over 110,000 clones, over 75% of them appearing once. The chain couples TRBV7-9 to TRBJ2-7, with D tentatively TRBD1 (5 bases). This clonotype originated in a man aged 45-65 years in a cohort exposed to, infected with or recovered from COVID-19 (not recorded which). The source material was PBMCs or T cells enriched from blood (not recorded which). CDR3 bases: TGTGCCAGCAGCTTGAATAGGGGCCCTGGGGAGCAGTACTTC. This encodes CASSLNRGPGEQYF.